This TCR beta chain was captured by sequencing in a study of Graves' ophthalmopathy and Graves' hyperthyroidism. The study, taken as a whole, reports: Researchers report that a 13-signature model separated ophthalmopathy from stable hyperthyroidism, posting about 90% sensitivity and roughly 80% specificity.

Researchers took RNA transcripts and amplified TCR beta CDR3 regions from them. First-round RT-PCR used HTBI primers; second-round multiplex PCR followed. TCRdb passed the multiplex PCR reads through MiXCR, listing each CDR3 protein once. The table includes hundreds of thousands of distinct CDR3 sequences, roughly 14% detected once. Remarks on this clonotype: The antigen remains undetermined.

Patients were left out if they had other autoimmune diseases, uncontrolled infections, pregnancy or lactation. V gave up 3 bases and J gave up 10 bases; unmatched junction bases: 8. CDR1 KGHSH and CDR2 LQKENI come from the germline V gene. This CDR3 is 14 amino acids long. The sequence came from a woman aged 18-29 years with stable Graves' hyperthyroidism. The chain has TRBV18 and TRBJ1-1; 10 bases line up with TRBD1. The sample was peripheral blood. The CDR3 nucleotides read TGTGCCAGCTCACCCGCGGGACAGGGGTTGCGAGCTTTCTTT. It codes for CASSPAGQGLRAFF.